Listed here is a single TCR beta chain. This specimen belongs to a study of control samples from healthy donors and cancer patients. Clones were read by immunoSEQ multiplex PCR, and TCRdb kept only the in-frame ones, dropping some. The sample carries about 100,000 clones, around 80% recorded once. Sequencing input: blood. The receptor comes from a man aged 18 to 35 in good health.

This CDR3 reads CASSQGLTEAFF. The CDR3 bases are TGTGCCAGCAGTCAAGGTCTCACTGAAGCTTTCTTT. The rearrangement uses TRBV19 and TRBJ1-1, with no clear D. From germline, CDR1 is LNHDA and CDR2 SQIVND (reference sequence). Trimming took off 9 bases at V and 4 bases at J, with 12 bases between the two ends. The CDR3 sequence is 12 residues long.